This T cell receptor (beta chain) was retrieved from a study of T cells after yellow fever vaccination. Notes on the study in general: The presence of abundant clonotypes contaminating from the bulk population was possible in FACS-sorted repertoires.

The V and J ends lost 2 bases and 4 bases, in that order; junction bases with no gene match: 5. In germline, CDR1 is LGHDT, CDR2 YNNKEL (reference sequence). This CDR3 spans 15 amino acids. One entry per CDR3 protein results from TCRdb running MiXCR on the 5' RACE reads. The sample has 500,000 to 550,000 distinct CDR3 sequences, about a fifth seen once; the top ten hold roughly a sixth. As concerns this clonotype: Its antigen is unknown.

Sequenced material: PBMCs, taken approximately 22 days after the first yellow fever vaccination. The rearrangement joins TRBV3-1 to TRBJ1-5; 7 bases align to TRBD1. The source is a man between 18 and 29 years old who received the YFV17D yellow fever vaccine. The CDR3 bases are TGTGCCAGCAGCCAAACCGGGACAGCGAATCAGCCCCAGCATTTT. Translation: CASSQTGTANQPQHF.